This TCR beta chain comes out of a study of cytomegalovirus exposure and HLA in healthy donors. The study ran its PCR with 60 Vbeta and 13 Jbeta primers. Here immunoSEQ multiplex PCR was the method, and the copy in TCRdb shows in-frame clones only, minus some. The data contain fewer than 200,000 clones, less than 90% of them singletons. CDR3 size: 14 residues. CDR1 and CDR2 from the germline V gene are LNHNV and YYDKDF (reference sequence). The V gene end was trimmed by 6 bases and the J gene end by 9 bases; junction bases not matched to a gene: 10. The chain is built from TRBV15 and TRBJ2-1; TRBD2 matches 8 bases. The sequencing input was PBMCs. The source of this sequence is a girl under three years old in good health and CMV-seronegative. CDR3 DNA sequence: TGTGCCACCAGGTCGACTAGCGAGGCAGGTGAGCAGTTCTTC. It encodes CATRSTSEAGEQFF. Full variable domain (remainder filled in from reference TRBV15 and TRBJ2-1): DAMVIQNPRYQVTQFGKPVTLSCSQTLNHNVMYWYQQKSSQAPKLLFHYYDKDFNNEADTPDNFQSRRPNTSFCFLDIRSPGLGDTAMYLCATRSTSEAGEQFFGPGTRLTVL.